This paragraph reports one T cell receptor (beta chain). The source of the sample is a study of cytomegalovirus exposure and HLA in healthy donors. Clones were read by immunoSEQ multiplex PCR, and TCRdb kept only the in-frame ones, dropping some. The table includes a few hundred thousand clones, about 88% detected once. Germline CDR1 is MNHEY and CDR2 is SVGAGI. J gave up 6 bases and V 5 bases, and 2 bases lay outside the gene matches. This CDR3 region has 12 residues. Input material: PBMCs. The receptor was isolated from a man aged 18 to 30 in good health and CMV-seropositive. The gene calls are TRBV6-5 and TRBJ2-7; TRBD1 matches at 9 bases. The CDR3 sequence is CASSTTGGEQYF. CDR3 nucleotide sequence: TGTGCCAGCAGTACGACAGGGGGCGAGCAGTACTTC.